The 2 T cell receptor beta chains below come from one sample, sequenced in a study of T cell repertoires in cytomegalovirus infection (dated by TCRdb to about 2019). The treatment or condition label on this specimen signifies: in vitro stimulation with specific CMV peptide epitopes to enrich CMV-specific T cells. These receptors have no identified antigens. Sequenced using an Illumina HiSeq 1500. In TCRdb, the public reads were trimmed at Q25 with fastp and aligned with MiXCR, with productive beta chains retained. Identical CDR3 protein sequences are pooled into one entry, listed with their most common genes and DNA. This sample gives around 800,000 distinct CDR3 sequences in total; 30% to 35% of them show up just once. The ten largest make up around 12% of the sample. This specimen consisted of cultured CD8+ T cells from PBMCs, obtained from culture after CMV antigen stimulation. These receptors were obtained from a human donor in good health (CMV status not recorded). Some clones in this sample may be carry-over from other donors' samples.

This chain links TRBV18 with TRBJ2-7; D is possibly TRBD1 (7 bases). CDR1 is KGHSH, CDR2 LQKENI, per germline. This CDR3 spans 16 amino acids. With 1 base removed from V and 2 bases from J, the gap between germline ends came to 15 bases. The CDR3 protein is CASSPLEGARAYEQYF. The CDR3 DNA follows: TGTGCCAGCTCACCACTGGAGGGGGCCCGCGCCTACGAGCAGTACTTC.

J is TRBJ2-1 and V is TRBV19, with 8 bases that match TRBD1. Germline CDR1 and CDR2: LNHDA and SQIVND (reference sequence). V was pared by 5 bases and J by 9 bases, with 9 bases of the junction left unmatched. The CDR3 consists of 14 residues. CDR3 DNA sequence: TGTGCCAGTAGTTTGGGGGGACAGGTTTCTGAGCAGTTCTTC. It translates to CASSLGGQVSEQFF.